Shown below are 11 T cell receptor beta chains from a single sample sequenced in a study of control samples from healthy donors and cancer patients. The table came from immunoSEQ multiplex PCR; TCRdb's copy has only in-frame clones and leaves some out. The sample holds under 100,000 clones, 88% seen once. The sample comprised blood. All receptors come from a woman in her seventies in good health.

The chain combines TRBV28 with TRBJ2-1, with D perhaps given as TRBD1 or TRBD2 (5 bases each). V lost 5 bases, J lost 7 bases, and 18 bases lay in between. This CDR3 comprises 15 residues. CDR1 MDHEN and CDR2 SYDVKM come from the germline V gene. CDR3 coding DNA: TGTGCCAGCAGTCCTGCCGGGGCTTCGGGGAATGAGCAGTTCTTC. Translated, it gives CASSPAGASGNEQFF.

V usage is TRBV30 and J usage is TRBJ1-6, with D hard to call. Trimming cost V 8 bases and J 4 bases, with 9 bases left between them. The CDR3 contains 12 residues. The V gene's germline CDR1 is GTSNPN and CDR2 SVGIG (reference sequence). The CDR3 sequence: CAGGLYNSPLHF. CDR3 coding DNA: TGTGCCGGAGGATTATATAATTCACCCCTCCACTTT.

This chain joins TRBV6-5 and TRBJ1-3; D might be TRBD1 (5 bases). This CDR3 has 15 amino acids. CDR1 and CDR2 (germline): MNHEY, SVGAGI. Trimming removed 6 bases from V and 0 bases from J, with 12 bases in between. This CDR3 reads CASRIDSNSGNTIYF. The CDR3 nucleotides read TGTGCCAGCAGAATAGACAGTAACTCTGGAAACACCATATATTTT.

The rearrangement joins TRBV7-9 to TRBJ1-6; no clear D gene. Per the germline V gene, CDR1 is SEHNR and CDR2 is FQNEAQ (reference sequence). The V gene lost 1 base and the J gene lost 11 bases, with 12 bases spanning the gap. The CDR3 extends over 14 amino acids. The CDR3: CASSLGDRDPPLHF. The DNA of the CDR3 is TGTGCCAGCAGCTTAGGGGATAGGGATCCACCCCTCCACTTT.

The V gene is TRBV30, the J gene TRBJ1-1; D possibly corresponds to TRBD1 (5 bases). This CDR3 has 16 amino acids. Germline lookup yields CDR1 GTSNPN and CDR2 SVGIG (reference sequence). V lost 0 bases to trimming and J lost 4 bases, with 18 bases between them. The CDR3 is CAWSVRGVVRSTEAFF. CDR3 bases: TGTGCCTGGAGTGTACGGGGGGTGGTGCGGAGCACTGAAGCTTTCTTT.

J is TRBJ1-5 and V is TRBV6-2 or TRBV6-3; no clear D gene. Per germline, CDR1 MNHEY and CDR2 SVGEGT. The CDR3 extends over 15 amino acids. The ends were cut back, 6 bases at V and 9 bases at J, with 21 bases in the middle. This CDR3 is CASSPPDVVVSPQHF. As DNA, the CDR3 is TGTGCCAGCAGCCCCCCCGACGTAGTGGTATCGCCCCAGCATTTT.

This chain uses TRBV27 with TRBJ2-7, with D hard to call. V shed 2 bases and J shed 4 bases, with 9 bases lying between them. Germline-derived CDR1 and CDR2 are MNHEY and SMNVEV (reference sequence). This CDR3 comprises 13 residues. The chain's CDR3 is CASSLGPAYEQYF. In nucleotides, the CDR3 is TGTGCCAGCAGTTTAGGTCCGGCTTACGAGCAGTACTTC.

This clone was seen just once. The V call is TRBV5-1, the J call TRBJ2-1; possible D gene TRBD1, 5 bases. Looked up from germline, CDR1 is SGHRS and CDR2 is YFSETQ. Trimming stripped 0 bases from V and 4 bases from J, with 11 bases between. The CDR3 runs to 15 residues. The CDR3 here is CASSLADTIYNEQFF. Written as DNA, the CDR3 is TGCGCCAGCAGCTTGGCGGACACGATTTACAATGAGCAGTTCTTC.

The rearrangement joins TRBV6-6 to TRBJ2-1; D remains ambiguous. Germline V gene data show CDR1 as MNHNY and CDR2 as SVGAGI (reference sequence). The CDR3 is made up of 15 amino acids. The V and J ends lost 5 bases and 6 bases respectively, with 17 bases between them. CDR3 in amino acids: CASSPPRNSPNEQFF. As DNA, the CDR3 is TGTGCCAGCAGTCCACCACGTAACAGCCCCAATGAGCAGTTCTTC.

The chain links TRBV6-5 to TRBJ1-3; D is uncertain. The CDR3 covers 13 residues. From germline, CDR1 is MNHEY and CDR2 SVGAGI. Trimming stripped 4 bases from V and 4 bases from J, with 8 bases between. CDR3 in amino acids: CASSSTYGNTIYF. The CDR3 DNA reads TGTGCCAGCAGTTCGACATACGGAAACACCATATATTTT.

In DNA, the CDR3 is TGTGCCAGCAGTTACGATAGACCCTGGGAGACCCAGTACTTC. It is translated as CASSYDRPWETQYF. The chain combines TRBV6-6 with TRBJ2-5; D not resolved. CDR3 length equals 14 residues. Trimming shortened V by 2 bases and J by 5 bases, and 12 bases separated the two germline ends. Germline CDR1 is MNHNY and CDR2 is SVGAGI (reference sequence).